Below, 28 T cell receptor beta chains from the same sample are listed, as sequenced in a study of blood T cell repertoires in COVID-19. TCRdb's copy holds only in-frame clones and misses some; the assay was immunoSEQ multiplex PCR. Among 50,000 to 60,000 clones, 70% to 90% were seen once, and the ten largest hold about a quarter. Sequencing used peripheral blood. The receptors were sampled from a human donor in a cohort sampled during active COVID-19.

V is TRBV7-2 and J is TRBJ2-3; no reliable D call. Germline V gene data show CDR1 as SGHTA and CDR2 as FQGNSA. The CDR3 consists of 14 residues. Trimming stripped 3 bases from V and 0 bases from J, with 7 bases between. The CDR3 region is CASSFIGSTDTQYF. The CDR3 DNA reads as TGTGCCAGCAGCTTTATCGGGAGCACAGATACGCAGTATTTT.

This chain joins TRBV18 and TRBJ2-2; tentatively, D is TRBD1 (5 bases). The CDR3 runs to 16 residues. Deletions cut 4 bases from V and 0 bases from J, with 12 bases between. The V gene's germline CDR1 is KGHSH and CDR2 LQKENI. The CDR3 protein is CASSLTGGSNTGELFF. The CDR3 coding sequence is TGTGCCAGCTCACTAACAGGCGGATCGAACACCGGGGAGCTGTTTTTT.

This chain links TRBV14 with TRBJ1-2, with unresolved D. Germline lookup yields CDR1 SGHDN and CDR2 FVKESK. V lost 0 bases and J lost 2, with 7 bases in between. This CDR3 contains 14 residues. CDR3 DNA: TGTGCCAGCAGCCAAGATAGCAAGAACTATGGCTACACCTTC. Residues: CASSQDSKNYGYTF.

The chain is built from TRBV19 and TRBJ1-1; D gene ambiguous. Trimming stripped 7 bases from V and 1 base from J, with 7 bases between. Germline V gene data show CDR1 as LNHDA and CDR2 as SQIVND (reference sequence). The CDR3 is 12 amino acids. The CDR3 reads CASKQRNTEAFF. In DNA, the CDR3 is TGTGCCAGTAAACAGAGGAACACTGAAGCTTTCTTT.

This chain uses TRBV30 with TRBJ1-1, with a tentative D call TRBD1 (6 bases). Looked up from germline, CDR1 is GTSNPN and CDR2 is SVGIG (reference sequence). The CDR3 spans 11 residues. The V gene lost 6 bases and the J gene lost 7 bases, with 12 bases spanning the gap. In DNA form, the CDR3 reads TGTGCCTGCGGGACAAGGGATGAAGCTTTCTTT. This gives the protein CACGTRDEAFF.

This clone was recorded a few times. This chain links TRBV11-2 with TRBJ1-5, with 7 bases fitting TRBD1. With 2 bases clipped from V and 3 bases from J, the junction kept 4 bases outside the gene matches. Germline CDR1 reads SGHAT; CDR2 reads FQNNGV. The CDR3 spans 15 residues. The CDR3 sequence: CASSLSGTDNQPQHF. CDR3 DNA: TGTGCCAGCAGCTTATCAGGGACAGACAATCAGCCCCAGCATTTT.

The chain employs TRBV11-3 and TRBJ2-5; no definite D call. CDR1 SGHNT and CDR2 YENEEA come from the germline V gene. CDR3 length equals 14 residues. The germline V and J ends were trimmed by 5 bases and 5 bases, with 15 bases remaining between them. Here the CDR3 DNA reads TGTGCCAGCAGCGCAAGAGGCGCCGGGGAGACCCAGTACTTC. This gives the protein CASSARGAGETQYF.

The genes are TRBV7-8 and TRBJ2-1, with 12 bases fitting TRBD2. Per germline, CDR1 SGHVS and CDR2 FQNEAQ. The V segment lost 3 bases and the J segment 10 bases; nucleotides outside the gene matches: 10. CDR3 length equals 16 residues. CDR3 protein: CASSLGLAGGLAEQFF. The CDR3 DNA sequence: TGTGCCAGCAGCTTGGGGCTAGCGGGGGGGCTCGCCGAGCAGTTCTTC.

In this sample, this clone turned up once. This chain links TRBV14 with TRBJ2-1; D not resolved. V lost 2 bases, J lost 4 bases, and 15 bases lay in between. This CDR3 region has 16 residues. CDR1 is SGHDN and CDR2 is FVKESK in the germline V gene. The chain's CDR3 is CASSQLLGHDYNEQFF. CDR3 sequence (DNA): TGTGCCAGCAGCCAACTCCTTGGGCACGATTACAATGAGCAGTTCTTC.

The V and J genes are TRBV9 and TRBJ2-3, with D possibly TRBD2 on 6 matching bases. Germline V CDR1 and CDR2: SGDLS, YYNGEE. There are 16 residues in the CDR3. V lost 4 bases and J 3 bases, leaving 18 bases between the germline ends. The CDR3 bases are TGTGCCAGCAGCATACCGCGGGGCGGCGGAACAGATACGCAGTATTTT. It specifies CASSIPRGGGTDTQYF.

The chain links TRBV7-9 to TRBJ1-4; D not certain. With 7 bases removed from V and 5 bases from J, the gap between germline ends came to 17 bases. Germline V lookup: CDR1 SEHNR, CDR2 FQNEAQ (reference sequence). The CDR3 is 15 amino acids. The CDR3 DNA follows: TGTGCCAGCACCAAAAACGGGGAAAGGAATGAAAAACTGTTTTTT. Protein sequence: CASTKNGERNEKLFF.

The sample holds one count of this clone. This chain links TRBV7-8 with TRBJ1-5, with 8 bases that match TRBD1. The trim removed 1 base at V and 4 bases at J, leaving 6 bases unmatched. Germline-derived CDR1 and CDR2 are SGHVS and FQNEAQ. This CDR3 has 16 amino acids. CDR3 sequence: CASSLDGQGWNQPQHF. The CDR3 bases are TGTGCCAGCAGCTTAGACGGACAGGGTTGGAATCAGCCCCAGCATTTT.

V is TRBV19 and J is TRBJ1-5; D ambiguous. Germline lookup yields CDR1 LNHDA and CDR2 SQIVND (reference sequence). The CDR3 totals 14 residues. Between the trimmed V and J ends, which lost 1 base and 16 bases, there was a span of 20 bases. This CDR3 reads CASSIGHSGKSQHF. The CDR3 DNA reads TGTGCCAGTAGTATAGGGCATTCGGGTAAAAGCCAACATTTT.

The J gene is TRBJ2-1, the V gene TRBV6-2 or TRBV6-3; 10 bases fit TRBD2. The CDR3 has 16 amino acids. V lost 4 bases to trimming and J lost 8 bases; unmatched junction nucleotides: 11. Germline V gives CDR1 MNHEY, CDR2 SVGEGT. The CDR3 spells CASSSTLAGLSDEQFF. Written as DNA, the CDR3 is TGTGCCAGCAGTTCCACACTAGCGGGACTGAGCGATGAGCAGTTCTTC.

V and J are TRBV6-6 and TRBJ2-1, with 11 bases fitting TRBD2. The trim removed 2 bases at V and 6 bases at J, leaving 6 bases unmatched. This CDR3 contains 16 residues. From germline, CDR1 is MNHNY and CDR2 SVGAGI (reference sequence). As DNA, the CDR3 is TGTGCCAGCAGTTACCTTAGCGGGGGGGGCCGCAATGAGCAGTTCTTC. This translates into CASSYLSGGGRNEQFF.

The DNA of the CDR3 is TGTGCCAGTAGTTTGGAGCGACCCACAGATACGCAGTATTTT. Translating it yields CASSLERPTDTQYF. The chain joins TRBV19 to TRBJ2-3; D ambiguous. The V gene's germline CDR1 is LNHDA and CDR2 SQIVND (reference sequence). Trimming pared 5 bases from V and 2 bases from J, leaving 11 bases between. This CDR3 has 14 amino acids.

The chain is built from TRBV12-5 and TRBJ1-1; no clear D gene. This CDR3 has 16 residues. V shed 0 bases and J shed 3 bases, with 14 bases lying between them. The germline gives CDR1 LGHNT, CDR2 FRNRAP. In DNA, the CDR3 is TGTGCTAGTGGTTTGGTACTCGAGAGGTTCCACACTGAAGCTTTCTTT. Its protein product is CASGLVLERFHTEAFF.

CDR3 in amino acids: CASSISSNGYTF. In nucleotides, the CDR3 is TGTGCCAGTAGTATAAGCTCCAATGGCTACACCTTC. The chain has TRBV19 and TRBJ1-2; D remains unclear. This CDR3 has 12 amino acids. CDR1 and CDR2 from the germline V gene are LNHDA and SQIVND (reference sequence). V shed 2 bases and J shed 6 bases, with 7 bases lying between them.

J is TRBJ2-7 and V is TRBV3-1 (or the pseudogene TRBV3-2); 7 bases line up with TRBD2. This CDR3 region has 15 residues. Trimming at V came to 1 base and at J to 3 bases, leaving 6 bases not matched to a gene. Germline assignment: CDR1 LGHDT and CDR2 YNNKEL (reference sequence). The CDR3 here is CASSQGRDYSYEQYF. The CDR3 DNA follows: TGTGCCAGCAGCCAAGGCCGGGACTACAGCTACGAGCAGTACTTC.

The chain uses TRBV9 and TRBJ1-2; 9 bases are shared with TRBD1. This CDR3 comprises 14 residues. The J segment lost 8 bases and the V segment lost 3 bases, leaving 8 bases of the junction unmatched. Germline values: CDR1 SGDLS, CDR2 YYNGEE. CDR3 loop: CASSDGQGIKGYTF. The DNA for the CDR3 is TGTGCCAGCAGCGATGGACAGGGGATAAAGGGCTACACCTTC.

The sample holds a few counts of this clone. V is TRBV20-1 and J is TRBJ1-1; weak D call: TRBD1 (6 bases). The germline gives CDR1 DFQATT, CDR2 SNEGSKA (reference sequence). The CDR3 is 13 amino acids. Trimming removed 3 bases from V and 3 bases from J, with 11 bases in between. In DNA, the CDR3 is TGCAGTGCTAGTGCGCGACAGGACACTGAAGCTTTCTTT. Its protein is CSASARQDTEAFF.

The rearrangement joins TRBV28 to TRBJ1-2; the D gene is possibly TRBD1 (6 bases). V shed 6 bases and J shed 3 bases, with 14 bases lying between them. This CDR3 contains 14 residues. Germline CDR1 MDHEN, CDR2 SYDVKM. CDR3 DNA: TGTGCCAGCAGCCCCCAGGGGCGCGACTATGGCTACACCTTC. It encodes CASSPQGRDYGYTF.

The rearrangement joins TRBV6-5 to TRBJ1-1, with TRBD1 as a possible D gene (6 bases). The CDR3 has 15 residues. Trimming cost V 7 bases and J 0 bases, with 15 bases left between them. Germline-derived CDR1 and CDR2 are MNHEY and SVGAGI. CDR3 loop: CASTSGAFLNTEAFF. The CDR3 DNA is TGTGCCAGCACCTCAGGGGCTTTTTTGAACACTGAAGCTTTCTTT.

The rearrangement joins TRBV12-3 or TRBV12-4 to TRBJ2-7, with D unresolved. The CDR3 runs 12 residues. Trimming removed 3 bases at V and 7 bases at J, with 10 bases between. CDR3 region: CASSFRYGEQYF. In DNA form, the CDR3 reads TGTGCCAGCAGTTTTCGCTACGGGGAGCAGTACTTC.

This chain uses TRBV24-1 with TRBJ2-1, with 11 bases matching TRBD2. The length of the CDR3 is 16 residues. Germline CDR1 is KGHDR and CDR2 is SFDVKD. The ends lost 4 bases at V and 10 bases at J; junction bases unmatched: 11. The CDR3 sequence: CATSEPSGGTLGEQFF. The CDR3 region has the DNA TGTGCCACCAGTGAACCTAGCGGGGGGACCTTAGGGGAGCAGTTCTTC.

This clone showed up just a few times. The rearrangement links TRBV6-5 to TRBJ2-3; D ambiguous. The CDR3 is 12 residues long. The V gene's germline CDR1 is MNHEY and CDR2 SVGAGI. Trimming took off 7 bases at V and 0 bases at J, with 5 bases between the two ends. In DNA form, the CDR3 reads TGTGCCAGCATCACTAGCACAGATACGCAGTATTTT. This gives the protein CASITSTDTQYF.

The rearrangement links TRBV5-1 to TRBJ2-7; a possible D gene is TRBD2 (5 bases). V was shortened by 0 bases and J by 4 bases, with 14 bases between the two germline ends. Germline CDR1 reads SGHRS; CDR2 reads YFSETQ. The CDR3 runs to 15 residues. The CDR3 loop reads CASSLAGGYEYEQYF. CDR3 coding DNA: TGCGCCAGCAGCTTGGCAGGCGGGTATGAATACGAGCAGTACTTC.

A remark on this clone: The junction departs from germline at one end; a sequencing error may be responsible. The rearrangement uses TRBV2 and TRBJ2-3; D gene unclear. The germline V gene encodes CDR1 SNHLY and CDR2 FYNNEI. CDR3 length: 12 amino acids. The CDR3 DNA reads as TGTGCCAGCAGAGAAGGAGCAGATACGCAGTATTTT. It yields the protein CASREGADTQYF. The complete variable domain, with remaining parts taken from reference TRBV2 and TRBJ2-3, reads EPEVTQTPSHQVTQMGQEVILRCVPISNHLYFYWYRQILGQKVEFLVSFYNNEISEKSEIFDDQFSVERPDGSNFTLKIRSTKLEDSAMYFCASREGADTQYFGPGTRLTVL.